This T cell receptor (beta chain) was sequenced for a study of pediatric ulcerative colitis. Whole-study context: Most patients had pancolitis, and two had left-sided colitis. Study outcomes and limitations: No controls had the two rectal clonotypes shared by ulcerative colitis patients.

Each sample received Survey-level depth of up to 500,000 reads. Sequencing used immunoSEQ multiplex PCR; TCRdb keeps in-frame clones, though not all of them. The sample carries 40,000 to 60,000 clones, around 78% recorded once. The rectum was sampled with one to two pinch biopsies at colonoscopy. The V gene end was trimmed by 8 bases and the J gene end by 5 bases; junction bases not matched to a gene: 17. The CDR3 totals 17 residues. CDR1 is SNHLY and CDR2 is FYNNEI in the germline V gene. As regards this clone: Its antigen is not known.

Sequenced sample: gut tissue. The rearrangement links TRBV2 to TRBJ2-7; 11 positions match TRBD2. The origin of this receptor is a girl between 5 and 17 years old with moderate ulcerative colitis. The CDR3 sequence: CASLARFLAGGGNEQYF. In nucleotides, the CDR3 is TGTGCCAGCCTGGCCAGATTTTTAGCGGGAGGGGGTAACGAGCAGTACTTC.